The clone carrying this TCR beta chain was seen a few times. The investigators amplified TCR beta CDR3 regions from RNA transcripts. Carried out on the TCR CDR3, a first-round RT-PCR used the HTBI primer set. TCRdb analysed the multiplex PCR reads with MiXCR anew, one entry per CDR3 protein. The data show around 480,000 distinct CDR3 sequences, with around 14% seen just once and around a sixth held by the top ten. This CDR3 spans 12 amino acids. The V gene's germline CDR1 is SEHNR and CDR2 FQNEAQ (reference sequence). The V end was cut by 4 bases, the J end by 6 bases, with 9 bases between. This record comes from a study of T cells in Graves' hyperthyroidism and ophthalmopathy.

This receptor was identified in a young woman with Graves' hyperthyroidism. This chain uses TRBV7-9 with TRBJ1-2, with no clear D. The specimen was blood. CDR3 sequence (DNA): TGTGCCAGCAGCTCTTTCTTCGATGGCTACACCTTC. The encoded protein is CASSSFFDGYTF.